Below are 31 T cell receptor beta chains sequenced from a single sample in a study of T cell repertoires in cytomegalovirus infection. TCRdb processed the reads anew with MiXCR; each CDR3 protein has one entry. The table includes around 170,000 distinct CDR3 sequences, approximately 15% detected once. Source material: PBMCs. These receptors all stem from a human donor in good health (CMV status not recorded). Some clones in this sample may be carry-over from other donors' samples.

This clonotype was picked up many times. V usage is TRBV7-9 and J usage is TRBJ2-6; D unclear. Germline-derived CDR1 and CDR2 are SEHNR and FQNEAQ (reference sequence). The length of the CDR3 is 15 residues. Trimming removed 2 bases at V and 4 bases at J, with 9 bases between. The CDR3, as DNA: TGTGCCAGCAGCTTACGTGGAGTCGGGGCCAACGTCCTGACTTTC. Its protein product is CASSLRGVGANVLTF.

This clonotype showed up many times. The rearrangement uses TRBV5-6 and TRBJ1-1; D is undetermined. Germline values: CDR1 SGHDT, CDR2 YYEEEE. The V and J ends lost 0 bases and 1 base respectively, with 7 bases between them. The CDR3 extends over 14 amino acids. The CDR3 DNA reads as TGTGCCAGCAGCTTGGGGGAGAGGAACACTGAAGCTTTCTTT. It specifies CASSLGERNTEAFF.

This clonotype was picked up a small number of times. The junction departs from the called germline gene at one end, perhaps through a read error. The chain has TRBV6-2 or TRBV6-3 and TRBJ2-5; the D call may be TRBD1 or TRBD2 (5 bases each). This CDR3 is built from 12 residues. Germline CDR1 MNHEY, CDR2 SVGEGT. The CDR3 nucleotides are TGTGCCAGCAGTTATCCCGGGACCCCTATTTTCTTC. It is translated as CASSYPGTPIFF.

The chain is built from TRBV9 and TRBJ2-3; the match to TRBD1 covers 8 bases. The germline gives CDR1 SGDLS, CDR2 YYNGEE. Germline trimming cut 0 bases from V and 0 bases from J; bases unmatched to any gene: 3. The CDR3 runs 16 residues. CDR3 region: CASSVDRDRSTDTQYF. The CDR3 DNA follows: TGTGCCAGCAGCGTAGACCGGGACAGGAGCACAGATACGCAGTATTTT.

This clonotype has ten or more counts. This rearrangement joins TRBV5-4 to TRBJ2-5; 9 positions agree with TRBD1. The CDR3 covers 17 residues. Unmatched junction bases numbered 13, after V lost 4 bases and J lost 3 bases. Germline values: CDR1 SGHNT, CDR2 YYREEE (reference sequence). CDR3 DNA: TGTGCCAGCAGCGCAAAGGGACAGGGTGAACTCAAAGAGACCCAGTACTTC. It yields the protein CASSAKGQGELKETQYF. Full variable domain (outside the CDR3, taken from reference TRBV5-4 and TRBJ2-5): ETGVTQSPTHLIKTRGQQVTLRCSSQSGHNTVSWYQQALGQGPQFIFQYYREEENGRGNFPPRFSGLQFPNYSSELNVNALELDDSALYLCASSAKGQGELKETQYFGPGTRLLVL.

The chain combines TRBV20-1 with TRBJ2-5; D is unclear. The CDR3 extends over 9 amino acids. The germline V gene encodes CDR1 DFQATT and CDR2 SNEGSKA (reference sequence). V lost 6 bases to trimming and J lost 5 bases, with 4 bases between them. The DNA for the CDR3 is TGCAGTGCGGGGGAGACCCAGTACTTC. Translation gives CSAGETQYF.

This clonotype was counted ten times or more. The chain couples TRBV7-2 to TRBJ2-5, with D possibly being TRBD2 (6 bases). CDR1 SGHTA and CDR2 FQGNSA come from the germline V gene. Trimming pared 5 bases from V and 2 bases from J, leaving 18 bases between. The CDR3 runs to 16 residues. DNA of the CDR3: TGTGCCAGCAGCCCTCGAGTGGTAGCGGTGCAAGAGACCCAGTACTTC. This translates into CASSPRVVAVQETQYF.

This clonotype was found many times. The chain employs TRBV7-2 and TRBJ2-1, with 11 bases fitting TRBD2. V gave up 0 bases and J gave up 9 bases; unmatched junction bases: 10. Germline V CDR1 and CDR2: SGHTA, FQGNSA. CDR3 size: 17 residues. The CDR3 nucleotides read TGTGCCAGCAGCTTAGCTGGGGTACTAGCGGGAGAAGGTGAGCAGTTCTTC. It encodes CASSLAGVLAGEGEQFF.

This clonotype was counted a few times. The rearrangement joins TRBV6-5 to TRBJ2-3; a weak D match, TRBD1 (5 bases). The CDR3 is made up of 15 amino acids. The germline V and J ends were trimmed by 2 bases and 0 bases, with 9 bases remaining between them. In germline, CDR1 is MNHEY, CDR2 SVGAGI. The DNA of the CDR3 is TGTGCCAGCAGTTACCGACAGTTTAGCACAGATACGCAGTATTTT. It encodes CASSYRQFSTDTQYF.

This clonotype was detected only a few times. This chain uses TRBV3-1 with TRBJ2-1, with 9 bases aligning to TRBD2. The J segment lost 0 bases and the V segment lost 2 bases, leaving 8 bases of the junction unmatched. This CDR3 has 18 amino acids. Germline CDR1 and CDR2: LGHDT and YNNKEL (reference sequence). The chain's CDR3 is CASSQPSGAIFSYNEQFF. The CDR3, as DNA: TGTGCCAGCAGCCAACCTAGCGGGGCCATCTTCTCCTACAATGAGCAGTTCTTC.

The rearrangement joins TRBV30 to TRBJ2-2; D may be TRBD2 (5 bases). The CDR3 sequence is 13 residues long. Germline CDR1 GTSNPN, CDR2 SVGIG (reference sequence). V dropped 3 bases and J dropped 6 bases, with 11 bases sitting between them. The CDR3 region is CAWRGSGAGELFF. The CDR3 coding sequence is TGTGCCTGGAGGGGGAGTGGTGCCGGGGAGCTGTTTTTT.

At least ten counts were recorded for this clonotype. The CDR3 DNA follows: TGTGCCACCAGTGATTCCTCTGGACAGGGGGCTAACACCGGGGAGCTGTTTTTT. Its protein product is CATSDSSGQGANTGELFF. The chain recombines TRBV24-1 with TRBJ2-2; 11 bases fit TRBD1. V gave up 2 bases and J gave up 2 bases; unmatched junction bases: 6. Germline assignment: CDR1 KGHDR and CDR2 SFDVKD. The CDR3 runs 18 residues.

This chain joins TRBV11-2 and TRBJ1-1, with D uncertain. The V gene's germline CDR1 is SGHAT and CDR2 FQNNGV. The CDR3 runs to 15 residues. The V and J ends lost 5 bases and 0 bases respectively, with 13 bases between them. The CDR3 loop is CASSLPGLMNTEAFF. In DNA form, the CDR3 reads TGTGCCAGCAGCCTACCGGGTCTCATGAACACTGAAGCTTTCTTT. Full variable domain (missing parts from reference TRBV11-2 and TRBJ1-1): EAGVAQSPRYKIIEKRQSVAFWCNPISGHATLYWYQQILGQGPKLLIQFQNNGVVDDSQLPKDRFSAERLKGVDSTLKIQPAKLEDSAVYLCASSLPGLMNTEAFFGQGTRLTVV.

This chain uses TRBV19 with TRBJ2-1, with 8 bases matching TRBD2. V lost 1 base to trimming and J lost 4 bases; unmatched junction nucleotides: 15. The CDR3 extends over 19 amino acids. Per the germline V gene, CDR1 is LNHDA and CDR2 is SQIVND (reference sequence). The CDR3 nucleotides read TGTGCCAGTAGTATAGGTCCGATATCGCTAGCGGGTTTTTACAATGAGCAGTTCTTC. Its translation is CASSIGPISLAGFYNEQFF.

There are many counts of this clonotype. This chain joins TRBV27 and TRBJ2-6; D is perhaps TRBD2 (5 bases). The CDR3 covers 15 residues. Trimming shortened V by 5 bases and J by 2 bases, and 10 bases separated the two germline ends. CDR1 is MNHEY and CDR2 is SMNVEV in the germline V gene (reference sequence). The CDR3 DNA is TGTGCCAGCAGTCAAACTAGAACTGGGGCCAACGTCCTGACTTTC. Encoded protein: CASSQTRTGANVLTF.

This clonotype showed up many times. This chain links TRBV11-2 with TRBJ1-1, with unresolved D. Germline V gene data show CDR1 as SGHAT and CDR2 as FQNNGV. This CDR3 contains 14 residues. Trimming cost V 3 bases and J 1 base, with 9 bases left between them. CDR3 in amino acids: CASSLDVWNTEAFF. Written as DNA, the CDR3 is TGTGCCAGCAGCTTGGACGTCTGGAACACTGAAGCTTTCTTT.

In this sample, this clonotype turned up many times. The gene calls are TRBV7-6 and TRBJ1-2; D is ambiguous. The CDR3 runs 13 residues. Trimming cost V 7 bases and J 5 bases, with 14 bases left between them. The germline CDR1 and CDR2 sequences are SGHVS and FNYEAQ. CDR3 coding DNA: TGTGCCAGCACGCCGCTGCCGGGATATGGCTACACCTTC. It is translated as CASTPLPGYGYTF.

This clonotype was recorded at least ten times. This chain joins TRBV7-2 and TRBJ1-2, with a tentative D call TRBD1 (5 bases). From germline, CDR1 is SGHTA and CDR2 FQGNSA. Trimming shortened V by 5 bases and J by 3 bases, and 13 bases separated the two germline ends. The CDR3 spans 14 residues. The CDR3, as DNA: TGTGCCAGCAGCCCCCGGGACGGCCACTATGGCTACACCTTC. This sequence encodes CASSPRDGHYGYTF.

This clonotype was found a few times. The V gene is TRBV5-1, the J gene TRBJ2-5; D might be TRBD2 (5 bases). The CDR3 is 15 amino acids. V gave up 0 bases and J gave up 3 bases, with 12 bases separating them. Germline values: CDR1 SGHRS, CDR2 YFSETQ. CDR3 sequence (DNA): TGCGCCAGCAGCTTGGATGGTACAGCGGAAGAGACCCAGTACTTC. It codes for CASSLDGTAEETQYF.

This clonotype was seen ten or more times. The rearrangement uses TRBV28 and TRBJ1-5; a weak D match, TRBD1 (6 bases). V was pared by 6 bases and J by 3 bases, with 12 bases between. This CDR3 region has 14 residues. The germline gives CDR1 MDHEN, CDR2 SYDVKM. The chain's CDR3 is CASRGGVLNQPQHF. In nucleotides, the CDR3 is TGTGCCAGCAGAGGGGGGGTCCTCAATCAGCCCCAGCATTTT.

The rearrangement joins TRBV6-2 or TRBV6-3 to TRBJ2-2; TRBD1 aligns across 7 bases. The CDR3 is made up of 15 amino acids. Trimming removed 7 bases from V and 3 bases from J; junction bases left unmatched: 8. Looked up from germline, CDR1 is MNHEY and CDR2 is SVGEGT. CDR3 nucleotide sequence: TGTGCCAGCAACCTAGACAGGGTCGACACCGGGGAGCTGTTTTTT. Amino acids: CASNLDRVDTGELFF.

This chain uses TRBV11-2 with TRBJ2-2, with 7 bases aligning to TRBD2. V lost 4 bases to trimming and J lost 6 bases; unmatched junction nucleotides: 5. The CDR3 is made up of 14 amino acids. In germline, CDR1 is SGHAT, CDR2 FQNNGV. The CDR3 reads CASSSNRGAGELFF. In DNA form, the CDR3 reads TGTGCCAGCAGCTCTAATCGGGGGGCCGGGGAGCTGTTTTTT. Supplemented by reference TRBV11-2 and TRBJ2-2, the full variable domain reads EAGVAQSPRYKIIEKRQSVAFWCNPISGHATLYWYQQILGQGPKLLIQFQNNGVVDDSQLPKDRFSAERLKGVDSTLKIQPAKLEDSAVYLCASSSNRGAGELFFGEGSRLTVL.

The gene calls are TRBV29-1 and TRBJ2-1, with 9 positions matching TRBD1. V lost 4 bases, J lost 5 bases, and 0 bases stayed unmatched. The CDR3 is 12 amino acids. Germline assignment: CDR1 SQVTM and CDR2 ANQGSEA. The CDR3 region is CSVGQGDNEQFF. The CDR3, as DNA: TGCAGCGTTGGACAGGGGGACAATGAGCAGTTCTTC.

The V call is TRBV14, the J call TRBJ1-2; unclear D gene. The germline V gene has CDR1 SGHDN and CDR2 FVKESK. The CDR3 extends over 16 amino acids. V lost 1 base and J lost 4, with 16 bases in between. As DNA, the CDR3 is TGTGCCAGCAGCCAAGCGGTGGGGAGAGCCAGCTATGGCTACACCTTC. Translation: CASSQAVGRASYGYTF.

The chain recombines TRBV7-9 with TRBJ2-3; TRBD2 matches at 15 bases. V was pared by 5 bases and J by 2 bases, with 5 bases of the junction left unmatched. CDR1 is SEHNR and CDR2 is FQNEAQ in the germline V gene (reference sequence). This CDR3 spans 17 amino acids. CDR3 protein: CASSARTSGRATDTQYF. CDR3 DNA: TGTGCCAGCAGCGCCAGGACTAGCGGGAGGGCCACAGATACGCAGTATTTT.

At least ten counts were recorded for this clonotype. The chain links TRBV7-2 to TRBJ2-7, with D perhaps TRBD2 (5 bases). Germline CDR1 reads SGHTA; CDR2 reads FQGNSA. Between the trimmed V and J ends, which lost 11 bases and 0 bases, there was a span of 11 bases. The CDR3 sequence is 12 residues long. CDR3 DNA sequence: TGTGCCGTAACCCGGGACTCCTACGAGCAGTACTTC. As protein: CAVTRDSYEQYF.

Note on this clonotype: Being one base from a much bigger clone, this may be a read error. The V and J genes are TRBV6-2 or TRBV6-3 and TRBJ1-5; D not resolved. The CDR3 is 17 residues long. Looked up from germline, CDR1 is MNHEY and CDR2 is SVGEGT. V gave up 5 bases and J gave up 5 bases, with 22 bases separating them. The CDR3 is CASSQYPQGGGDQPQHF. The CDR3 region has the DNA TGTGCCAGCAGTCAATACCCCCAAGGTGGAGGCGATCAGCCCCAGCATTTT.

This clonotype was counted at least ten times. The genes are TRBV19 and TRBJ1-5; D remains ambiguous. Germline V gene sequence: CDR1 LNHDA, CDR2 SQIVND (reference sequence). The CDR3 consists of 15 residues. V gave up 0 bases and J gave up 6 bases, with 12 bases separating them. CDR3 sequence reads: CASSIDGREAQPQHF. The DNA of the CDR3 is TGTGCCAGTAGTATAGACGGCCGGGAGGCTCAGCCCCAGCATTTT.

This clonotype has a count of ten or more. The chain employs TRBV19 and TRBJ1-2; D is unresolved. Germline CDR1 reads LNHDA; CDR2 reads SQIVND (reference sequence). Trimming removed 1 base at V and 4 bases at J, with 7 bases between. This CDR3 contains 13 residues. The CDR3 DNA is TGTGCCAGTAGTATAGCCGGCAGCTATGGCTACACCTTC. This codes for CASSIAGSYGYTF.

The rearrangement uses TRBV5-5 and TRBJ2-7; maybe TRBD2 (6 bases). Trimming stripped 3 bases from V and 1 base from J, with 14 bases between. The germline V gene encodes CDR1 SGHKS and CDR2 YYEKEE (reference sequence). The CDR3 runs 15 residues. The CDR3 here is CASSSGGSGSYEQYF. The CDR3 region has the DNA TGTGCCAGCAGCTCCGGGGGAAGCGGTTCCTACGAGCAGTACTTC.

The chain uses TRBV29-1 and TRBJ2-1; 8 bases agree with TRBD1. The germline V gene encodes CDR1 SQVTM and CDR2 ANQGSEA. The CDR3 has 15 residues. Germline trimming cut 4 bases from V and 9 bases from J; bases unmatched to any gene: 14. The CDR3 is CSVGPPPGQVGEQFF. The DNA of the CDR3 is TGCAGCGTTGGTCCCCCTCCGGGACAGGTGGGTGAGCAGTTCTTC.